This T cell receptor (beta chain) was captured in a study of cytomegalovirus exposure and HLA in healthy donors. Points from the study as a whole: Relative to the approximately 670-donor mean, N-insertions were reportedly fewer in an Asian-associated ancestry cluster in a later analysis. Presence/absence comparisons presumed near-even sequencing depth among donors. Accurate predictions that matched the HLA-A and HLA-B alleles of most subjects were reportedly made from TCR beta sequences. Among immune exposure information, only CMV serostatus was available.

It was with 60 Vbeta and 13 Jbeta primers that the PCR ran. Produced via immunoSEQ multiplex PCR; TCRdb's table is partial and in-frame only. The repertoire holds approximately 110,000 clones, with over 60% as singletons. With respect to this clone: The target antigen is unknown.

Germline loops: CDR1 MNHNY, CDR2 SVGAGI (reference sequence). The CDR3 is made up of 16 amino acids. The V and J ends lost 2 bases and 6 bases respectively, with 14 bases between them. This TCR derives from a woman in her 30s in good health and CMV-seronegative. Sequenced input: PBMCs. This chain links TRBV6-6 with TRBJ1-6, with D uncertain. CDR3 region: CASSYTPGVSNSPLHF. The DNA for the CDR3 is TGTGCCAGCAGTTACACGCCGGGAGTAAGTAATTCACCCCTCCACTTT.